This note documents a single T cell receptor (beta chain) sequence. What it recognizes is unknown. One end of the junction fails to match germline, which may point to a read error. Sequencing libraries made from TCR beta cDNA carried unique molecular identifiers. A single record per CDR3 protein comes from TCRdb applying MiXCR to the PCR reads. In the table there are around 250,000 distinct CDR3 sequences, 36% of which are singletons. Germline assignment: CDR1 SNHLY and CDR2 FYNNEI. The CDR3 covers 14 residues. These data belong to a study of post-analysis software for immune sequencing data. In the study overall: As for disease course, relapsing-remitting, secondary progressive and progressive-relapsing multiple sclerosis were all included. Study-level points and caveats: In patients, five TRBV segments were more frequent than in controls, with TRBV5-6, TRBV5-1 and TRBV20-1 among them.

What was sequenced was blood. The chain joins TRBV2 to TRBJ1-6; 8 bases are a match to TRBD1. The receptor was derived from a girl under 18 with multiple sclerosis. This CDR3 reads CASREGTGGSPLHF. As DNA, the CDR3 is TGTGCCAGCAGGGAAGGCACAGGGGGTTCACCCCTCCACTTT.